This TCR beta chain was recorded in a study of vaccination effects on CD4 cells after COVID-19. This clone was seen a handful of times. What it binds is unknown. ViraFEST used viral peptide pools to expand antigen-specific CD4+ T cells before sequencing. At the end of over 8 days of culture, CD4+ T cells were isolated. Vaccinated recipients, who were negative for nucleocapsid antibodies, had no history of SARS-CoV-2 infection. It was with roughly 10 IU/ml IL-2 and roughly 9.2 ug/ml peptides that more than 1.5 million PBMC per well were cultured. It was on days 3 and 7 that half the medium was replaced with IL-2 medium. Overall study results and limits: In healthy vaccinees, only 1 of 255 vaccine-induced clones cross-reacted with common cold coronaviruses. Clones from infection and from vaccination both contracted markedly late after vaccination.

The data were produced by immunoSEQ multiplex PCR, yet TCRdb's version contains in-frame clones alone and is incomplete. The sample yields roughly 41,000 clones, over 65% seen once. The CDR3 has 12 amino acids. The germline V gene has CDR1 LNHDA and CDR2 SQIVND (reference sequence). With 9 bases clipped from V and 5 bases from J, the junction kept 2 bases outside the gene matches. Sequencing used CD4+ T cells from PBMCs cultured with HCoV-OC43 spike peptides, obtained before COVID-19 vaccination. Subset specified: HCoV-OC43 spike overlapping peptide pool stimulation. The gene calls are TRBV19 and TRBJ2-1; 9 nucleotides match TRBD1. This sequence was found in a human donor who received a COVID-19 vaccine. Written as DNA, the CDR3 is TGTGCCAGCGGGGACAGGGACAATGAGCAGTTCTTC. The encoded protein is CASGDRDNEQFF.